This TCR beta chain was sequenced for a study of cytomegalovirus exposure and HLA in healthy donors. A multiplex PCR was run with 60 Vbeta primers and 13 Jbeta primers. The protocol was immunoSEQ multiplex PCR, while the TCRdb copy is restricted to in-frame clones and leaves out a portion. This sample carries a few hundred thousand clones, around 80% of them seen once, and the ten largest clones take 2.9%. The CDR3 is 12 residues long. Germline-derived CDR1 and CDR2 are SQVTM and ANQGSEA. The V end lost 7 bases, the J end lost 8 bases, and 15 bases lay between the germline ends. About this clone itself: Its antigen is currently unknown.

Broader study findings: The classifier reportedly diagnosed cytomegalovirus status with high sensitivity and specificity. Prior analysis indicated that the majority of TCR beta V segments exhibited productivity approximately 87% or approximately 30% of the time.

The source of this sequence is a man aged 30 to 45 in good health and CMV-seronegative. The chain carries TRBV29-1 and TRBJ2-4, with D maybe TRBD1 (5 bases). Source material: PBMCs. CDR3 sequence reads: CSARQSRDIQYF. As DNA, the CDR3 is TGCAGCGCGAGACAGAGTAGGGACATTCAGTACTTC. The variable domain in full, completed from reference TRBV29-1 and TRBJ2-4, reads SAVISQKPSRDICQRGTSLTIQCQVDSQVTMMFWYRQQPGQSLTLIATANQGSEATYESGFVIDKFPISRPNLTFSTLTVSNMSPEDSSIYLCSARQSRDIQYFGAGTRLSVL.